This entry describes one TCR beta chain. Under the authors' procedure: Reference gene primer amplification gave nucleated cell count estimates. Data came from immunoSEQ multiplex PCR; TCRdb stores just in-frame clones and leaves some out. The DNA gave D and trimming, while V, J and clone size come from that table. The table lists around 160,000 clones, approximately 87% of them singletons. This sample is drawn from a study of blood T cell repertoires in COVID-19. Study at large: Donors in the United States, Italy and Spain gave samples during acute or convalescent COVID-19. Sample material is recorded as cDNA or gDNA derived from T cells, B-cell-depleted T cells, or PBMCs.

Germline CDR1 reads WSHSY; CDR2 reads SAAADI. This CDR3 contains 12 residues. Trimming removed 7 bases at V and 5 bases at J, with 10 bases between. The source is a woman in her 70s with COVID-19, enrolled during active disease. Material: peripheral blood. The V call is TRBV10-2, the J call TRBJ2-3; tentatively, D is TRBD1 (5 bases). The CDR3 DNA reads TGCGCCAGCATAGGGGTGAAAGATACGCAGTATTTT. Translation: CASIGVKDTQYF.